Listed here are 32 T cell receptor beta chains from one sample, sequenced in a study of CXCR3-negative and CXCR3-positive naive CD8 T cells (dated by TCRdb to the late 2010s). The full study reports these points: Compared with CXCR3-negative naive cells, CXCR3-positive naive cells had TRB CDR3s with higher hydrophobicity (lower Kidera factor 4), lower energy, and higher strength and volume indices.

Instrument on record: NextSeq 550. The Human TCR Profiling Kit (MiLaboratory) was used to make UMI-labeled 5' RACE TRB cDNA libraries. TCRdb reprocessed the reads, so every CDR3 protein sequence counts as one entry and DNA is not shown. The sample table includes around 140,000 distinct CDR3 sequences. Clones ranked in the top ten supply roughly 0.41% of the sample. These receptors lack a known antigen. Sample: naive CXCR3+ CD8+ T cells from blood. What this sample's cell subset or site label stands for: CD45RO-CCR7+CD27+CD95- naive CD8+ T cells expressing CXCR3 (TNR3+). The receptor source for this set is a human donor in good health. Some clones in this sample may be carry-over from other donors' samples.

This chain connects TRBV7-9 to TRBJ2-7; TCRdb's assignment of TRBD2 cannot be checked, as there is no DNA. The CDR3 contains 14 residues. Germline-derived CDR1 and CDR2 are SEHNR and FQNEAQ (reference sequence). The CDR3 region is CASSDIEGWDEQYF.

The chain has TRBV11-2 and TRBJ2-7; TCRdb designates TRBD1, a call that cannot be tested without DNA. Germline-derived CDR1 and CDR2 are SGHAT and FQNNGV. The CDR3 is 14 amino acids. The CDR3 here is CASSPPGRGYEQYF.

CDR3 amino acids: CASSQTLAGAYNEQFF. This chain joins TRBV4-1 and TRBJ2-1; without DNA, the TCRdb call of TRBD2 cannot be checked. This CDR3 has 16 amino acids. Germline lookup yields CDR1 MGHRA and CDR2 YSYEKL.

The chain is built from TRBV11-2 and TRBJ2-5; there is no DNA to check the TCRdb D call of TRBD2. The CDR3 covers 17 residues. Germline values: CDR1 SGHAT, CDR2 FQNNGV. The CDR3 loop reads CASSSEIQRGSRETQYF.

The chain joins TRBV5-1 to TRBJ2-3; the D call of TRBD2 rests on TCRdb alone, since no DNA is present to check it. The CDR3 consists of 15 residues. The germline gives CDR1 SGHRS, CDR2 YFSETQ. CDR3 residues: CASSLRLLADGTQYF.

The gene calls are TRBV29-1 and TRBJ2-7; TCRdb names TRBD1, which stays unverified in the absence of DNA. This CDR3 contains 13 residues. The V gene's germline CDR1 is SQVTM and CDR2 ANQGSEA. The chain's CDR3 is CSVRTGGPYEQYF.

This CDR3 reads CASSQDTGETQYF. The rearrangement uses TRBV4-1 and TRBJ2-5. This CDR3 has 13 residues. The germline V gene encodes CDR1 MGHRA and CDR2 YSYEKL.

The chain is built from TRBV5-6 and TRBJ2-7; checking the TCRdb D call of TRBD1 is not possible without DNA. CDR3 size: 14 residues. Looked up from germline, CDR1 is SGHDT and CDR2 is YYEEEE. CDR3 loop: CASSLAGQVYEQYF. Using reference TRBV5-6 and TRBJ2-7 for the parts outside the CDR3, the full variable domain is DAGVTQSPTHLIKTRGQQVTLRCSPKSGHDTVSWYQQALGQGPQFIFQYYEEEERQRGNFPDRFSGHQFPNYSSELNVNALLLGDSALYLCASSLAGQVYEQYFGPGTRLTVT.

The V gene is TRBV9, the J gene TRBJ2-1. Germline V gene lookup returns CDR1 SGDLS and CDR2 YYNGEE. CDR3 size: 13 residues. CDR3 amino acids: CASSGGFGNEQFF.

V and J are TRBV20-1 and TRBJ1-2; TCRdb gives TRBD1 as the D gene, but with no DNA this cannot be confirmed. The CDR3 has 14 residues. The germline V gene encodes CDR1 DFQATT and CDR2 SNEGSKA (reference sequence). The chain's CDR3 is CSARDDREGYGYTF.

The chain uses TRBV28 and TRBJ2-1; TCRdb's D call, TRBD1, is unchecked because there is no DNA. The CDR3 runs to 13 residues. Per the germline V gene, CDR1 is MDHEN and CDR2 is SYDVKM. The chain's CDR3 is CASRGTAYIEQFF.

The rearrangement joins TRBV15 to TRBJ2-3; there is no DNA to check the TCRdb D call of TRBD2. This CDR3 comprises 16 residues. Germline CDR1 LNHNV, CDR2 YYDKDF (reference sequence). The CDR3 sequence: CATSRGLAGSADTQYF.

This chain's CDR3 is CASSLIWIAGPLVGSTDTQYF. The rearrangement uses TRBV28 and TRBJ2-3. The CDR3 spans 21 residues. Germline lookup yields CDR1 MDHEN and CDR2 SYDVKM.

This sequence joins TRBV13 and TRBJ2-7; TCRdb names TRBD1, which stays unverified in the absence of DNA. Germline CDR1 is PRHDT and CDR2 is FYEKMQ (reference sequence). This CDR3 region has 14 residues. The CDR3 sequence is CASAGLAGGGEQYF.

The chain combines TRBV7-6 with TRBJ2-7; TCRdb picks TRBD1, but there is no DNA to check that call. Germline CDR1 SGHVS, CDR2 FNYEAQ. The CDR3 runs to 15 residues. This chain's CDR3 is CASSRSGAKDYEQYF.

The chain's CDR3 is CSVFSEGHRGCPFF. The chain combines TRBV29-1 with TRBJ1-1; TCRdb outputs TRBD1, but without DNA this stays unchecked. CDR1 is SQVTM and CDR2 is ANQGSEA in the germline V gene. This CDR3 is built from 14 residues.

V is TRBV28 and J is TRBJ2-7; the TCRdb D gene call, TRBD2, has no DNA to confirm it. From germline, CDR1 is MDHEN and CDR2 SYDVKM. The CDR3 consists of 16 residues. CDR3 residues: CASSLYQLAGDYEQYF.

The chain combines TRBV12-2 with TRBJ1-1. TRBV12-2 is tagged as a pseudogene. CDR3 length equals 12 residues. The CDR3 sequence: CASRLPGREAFF.

The gene calls are TRBV12-3 or TRBV12-4 and TRBJ2-7. This CDR3 region has 14 residues. CDR3 protein: CASSGPGFSYEQYF.

This chain links TRBV6-5 with TRBJ2-6; TCRdb's D call of TRBD1 is untestable without DNA. The CDR3 is made up of 17 amino acids. CDR1 MNHEY and CDR2 SVGAGI come from the germline V gene. The CDR3 protein is CASRPWAGGSGANVLTF.

V gene TRBV5-5 combines with J gene TRBJ2-2; TCRdb's D gene call, TRBD1, goes unchecked for lack of DNA. Per the germline V gene, CDR1 is SGHKS and CDR2 is YYEKEE (reference sequence). This CDR3 is built from 15 residues. The CDR3 loop is CASSETGLETGELFF.

The chain combines TRBV28 with TRBJ2-3; TCRdb returns TRBD1, unconfirmable since there is no DNA. The CDR3 has 15 amino acids. Germline lookup yields CDR1 MDHEN and CDR2 SYDVKM. CDR3 in amino acids: CASSTSTESTDTQYF.

The chain employs TRBV7-9 and TRBJ2-5; the D call of TRBD2 rests on TCRdb alone, since no DNA is present to check it. Germline values: CDR1 SEHNR, CDR2 FQNEAQ (reference sequence). The CDR3 runs to 19 residues. This CDR3 reads CASSFPPSPSGELLETQYF. The variable domain in full, with the rest retrieved from reference TRBV7-9 and TRBJ2-5, is DTGVSQNPRHKITKRGQNVTFRCDPISEHNRLYWYRQTLGQGPEFLTYFQNEAQLEKSRLLSDRFSAERPKGSFSTLEIQRTEQGDSAMYLCASSFPPSPSGELLETQYFGPGTRLLVL.

V usage is TRBV13 and J usage is TRBJ1-1; TCRdb picks TRBD1, but there is no DNA to check that call. CDR1 is PRHDT and CDR2 is FYEKMQ in the germline V gene (reference sequence). The CDR3 has 13 amino acids. The CDR3 sequence is CASRRQGNTEAFF.

The V and J genes are TRBV12-3 or TRBV12-4 and TRBJ2-5. This CDR3 comprises 11 residues. The CDR3 here is CASTDKETQYF.

This rearrangement joins TRBV28 to TRBJ1-2; TCRdb proposes TRBD1, but this gene call is untestable without DNA. The germline CDR1 and CDR2 sequences are MDHEN and SYDVKM. The CDR3 has 14 amino acids. The CDR3 loop is CASSPRVFGGGYTF.

The chain joins TRBV11-2 to TRBJ2-7; TCRdb designates TRBD1, a call that cannot be tested without DNA. The length of the CDR3 is 17 residues. Germline V gene data show CDR1 as SGHAT and CDR2 as FQNNGV. CDR3 amino acids: CASSLGLGTGYSYEQYF.

The chain carries TRBV12-3 or TRBV12-4 and TRBJ2-3; TCRdb picks TRBD2, but there is no DNA to check that call. The CDR3 consists of 14 residues. The CDR3 is CARSSAGGTDTQYF.

V usage is TRBV7-6 and J usage is TRBJ2-7. CDR3 length equals 12 residues. Germline loops: CDR1 SGHVS, CDR2 FNYEAQ. This chain's CDR3 is CASSSVDYEQYF.

The rearrangement uses TRBV7-9 and TRBJ2-1. CDR1 is SEHNR and CDR2 is FQNEAQ in the germline V gene (reference sequence). The CDR3 is 15 amino acids. The CDR3 spells CASSQTGSTWNEQFF.

The rearrangement joins TRBV30 to TRBJ1-5; TCRdb names TRBD1, which stays unverified in the absence of DNA. Germline values: CDR1 GTSNPN, CDR2 SVGIG (reference sequence). The CDR3 runs 14 residues. The CDR3: CAWSVRTGVQPQHF.

This chain links TRBV6-1 with TRBJ2-7; TCRdb calls TRBD1, which cannot be checked without DNA. CDR3 length: 14 residues. In germline, CDR1 is MNHNS, CDR2 SASEGT. CDR3 region: CASSDPWPSYEQYF.